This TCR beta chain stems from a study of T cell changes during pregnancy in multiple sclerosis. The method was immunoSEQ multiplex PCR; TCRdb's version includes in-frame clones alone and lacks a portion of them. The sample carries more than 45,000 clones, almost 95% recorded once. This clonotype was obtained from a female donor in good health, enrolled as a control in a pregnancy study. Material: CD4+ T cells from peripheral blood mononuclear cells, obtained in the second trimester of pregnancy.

CDR3 in DNA: TGTGCCACCCGATTAGGGGGGGGACAGGGGGATAAAGCTTTCTTT. It encodes CATRLGGGQGDKAFF. The chain uses TRBV19 and TRBJ1-1; 11 nucleotides line up with TRBD1. Germline CDR1 LNHDA, CDR2 SQIVND (reference sequence). CDR3 size: 15 residues. V dropped 10 bases and J dropped 9; count of bases not matched to a gene: 16.